The 17 T cell receptor beta chains in this list originate from one sample, sequenced in a study of CD8 T cells in ankylosing spondylitis. Antigens for these TCRs are unknown. TCRdb reanalysed the 5' RACE reads using MiXCR and keeps one entry per CDR3 protein. The sample has about 220,000 distinct CDR3 sequences, about 7.3% seen once. Whole-study results and caveats: What appeared characteristic of ankylosing spondylitis blood was a TCR beta motif of under 10 highly homologous variants.

Sequenced material: blood, either unsorted or a sorted T cell fraction (not recorded which). The receptors stem from a male donor with ankylosing spondylitis.

In its sample, this clonotype was seen many times. The rearrangement uses TRBV9 and TRBJ2-3, with TRBD2 identical over 10 bases. CDR1 SGDLS and CDR2 YYNGEE come from the germline V gene. CDR3 length equals 16 residues. V trimming: 0 bases; J trimming: 4 bases; junction bases outside the gene matches: 5. Written as DNA, the CDR3 is TGTGCCAGCAGCGTAGGGAGCGGGGGGGCGTCAGATACGCAGTATTTT. Protein product: CASSVGSGGASDTQYF.

This clonotype has a count of ten or more. The chain has TRBV6-1 and TRBJ2-3; D may be TRBD1 or TRBD2 (5 bases each). Trimming took 5 bases from V and 1 from J, leaving 10 bases between them. CDR1 is MNHNS, CDR2 SASEGT, per germline. The CDR3 consists of 14 residues. The CDR3 bases are TGTGCCAGCAGTCGGGGCCTTCGCACAGATACGCAGTATTTT. Residues: CASSRGLRTDTQYF.

The V call is TRBV9, the J call TRBJ2-7, with D hard to call. The V and J ends lost 0 bases and 6 bases respectively, with 10 bases between them. The CDR3 has 13 residues. CDR1 and CDR2 from the germline V gene are SGDLS and YYNGEE. The CDR3 DNA follows: TGTGCCAGCAGCGTAGGTACCGCTCGCGAGCAGTACTTC. Its translation: CASSVGTAREQYF.

In this sample, this clonotype turned up a few times. For the CDR3, the DNA is TGTGCCAGCAGCTTAGGGGTAGGGTTGGTCAAAAACATTCAGTACTTC. This codes for CASSLGVGLVKNIQYF. The rearrangement joins TRBV7-2 to TRBJ2-4, with D unclear. V lost 1 base, J lost 3 bases, and 13 bases lay in between. The CDR3 is 16 amino acids. Germline loops: CDR1 SGHTA, CDR2 FQGNSA.

The chain has TRBV6-6 and TRBJ2-7; possible D gene TRBD1, 5 bases. The CDR3 extends over 12 amino acids. Germline V gives CDR1 MNHNY, CDR2 SVGAGI (reference sequence). V lost 7 bases, J lost 2 bases, and 9 bases lay in between. The CDR3 is CASIQGPYEQYF. For the CDR3, the DNA is TGTGCCAGCATCCAGGGCCCCTACGAGCAGTACTTC.

This clonotype was picked up many times. The J gene is TRBJ2-2, the V gene TRBV6-4; 8 bases line up with TRBD1. Trimming at V came to 6 bases and at J to 4 bases, leaving 13 bases not matched to a gene. The CDR3 contains 17 residues. Germline CDR1 MRHNA, CDR2 SNTAGT. CDR3: CASSDRGRGGSTGELFF. As DNA, the CDR3 is TGTGCCAGCAGCGACAGGGGCCGAGGGGGTTCCACCGGGGAGCTGTTTTTT.

This clonotype came up many times. The J gene is TRBJ1-1, the V gene TRBV6-2 or TRBV6-3, with 8 bases identical to TRBD1. The CDR3 is 15 residues long. Trimming cost V 2 bases and J 3 bases; bases outside gene matches: 5. Germline values: CDR1 MNHEY, CDR2 SVGEGT. The CDR3 is CASSYGTGLYTEAFF. In DNA, the CDR3 is TGTGCCAGCAGTTACGGGACAGGCCTATACACTGAAGCTTTCTTT.

This clonotype was observed a handful of times. This rearrangement joins TRBV4-1 to TRBJ2-7, with 10 bases identical to TRBD2. The length of the CDR3 is 15 residues. The ends lost 5 bases at V and 7 bases at J; junction bases unmatched: 11. Germline CDR1 is MGHRA and CDR2 is YSYEKL. The CDR3 nucleotides read TGCGCCAGCAGCAAGGCTAATAGCGGGAGGCAAGAGCAGTACTTC. Residues: CASSKANSGRQEQYF.

This clonotype was counted a few times. The gene calls are TRBV20-1 and TRBJ2-1, with 8 bases lining up with TRBD2. Losses at the gene ends were 0 bases for V and 8 bases for J; bases not matched to a gene: 9. This CDR3 comprises 15 residues. CDR1 and CDR2 (germline): DFQATT, SNEGSKA (reference sequence). CDR3: CSARDVPGRAHEQFF. DNA for the CDR3: TGCAGTGCTAGAGATGTGCCCGGGAGGGCCCATGAGCAGTTCTTC.

This clonotype came up many times. One base away lies a much larger clone, so this may be a sequencing read error. This chain connects TRBV9 to TRBJ1-1; D remains unclear. The CDR3 extends over 13 amino acids. CDR1 and CDR2 (germline): SGDLS, YYNGEE. V lost 0 bases and J 1 base, leaving 4 bases between the germline ends. CDR3 amino acids: CASSVGWNTEAFF. The CDR3 DNA reads as TGTGCCAGCAGCGTAGGGTGGAACACTGAAGCTTTCTTT.

This clonotype was seen many times. This chain links TRBV5-1 with TRBJ2-7; D call uncertain. CDR1 is SGHRS and CDR2 is YFSETQ in the germline V gene. Deletions cut 0 bases from V and 2 bases from J, with 6 bases between. The CDR3 covers 13 residues. The CDR3 nucleotides are TGCGCCAGCAGCTTGGGTATTACCTACGAGCAGTACTTC. Translation gives CASSLGITYEQYF.

In this sample, this clonotype turned up many times. The chain is built from TRBV6-1 and TRBJ1-4, with D unresolved. There are 15 residues in the CDR3. CDR1 and CDR2 (germline): MNHNS, SASEGT. Trimming removed 6 bases from V and 4 bases from J, with 15 bases in between. CDR3 region: CASRLGYEDNEKLFF. In nucleotides, the CDR3 is TGTGCCAGCAGGCTGGGTTATGAGGATAATGAAAAACTGTTTTTT.

This clonotype was seen repeatedly, ten times or more. The gene calls are TRBV7-9 and TRBJ2-7; unclear D gene. The germline V gene encodes CDR1 SEHNR and CDR2 FQNEAQ (reference sequence). The CDR3 contains 16 residues. V dropped 0 bases and J dropped 2 bases, with 14 bases sitting between them. CDR3 bases: TGTGCCAGCAGCTTAGCTTCTTGGCAGGTCCCCTACGAGCAGTACTTC. Translation: CASSLASWQVPYEQYF. The whole variable domain, filled in from reference TRBV7-9 and TRBJ2-7, reads DTGVSQNPRHKITKRGQNVTFRCDPISEHNRLYWYRQTLGQGPEFLTYFQNEAQLEKSRLLSDRFSAERPKGSFSTLEIQRTEQGDSAMYLCASSLASWQVPYEQYFGPGTRLTVT.

This clonotype showed up many times. The chain employs TRBV9 and TRBJ1-3; D gene unclear. The ends were cut back, 0 bases at V and 1 base at J, with 11 bases in the middle. CDR3 length: 16 amino acids. CDR1 SGDLS and CDR2 YYNGEE come from the germline V gene. The CDR3 DNA follows: TGTGCCAGCAGCGTAGACGAACCTCAATCTGGAAACACCATATATTTT. Translation: CASSVDEPQSGNTIYF.

Comments on this clonotype: Just one base apart from a much larger clone, this may be a read error. This chain connects TRBV28 to TRBJ2-3, with D possibly being TRBD1 (7 bases). This CDR3 region has 14 residues. With 7 bases removed from V and 4 bases from J, the gap between germline ends came to 15 bases. Germline V gene sequence: CDR1 MDHEN, CDR2 SYDVKM. The CDR3 coding sequence is TGTGCCAGCATGGAGCGGAGGGGGCCAGATACGCAGTATTTT. Translating it yields CASMERRGPDTQYF. Full variable domain (remainder filled in from reference TRBV28 and TRBJ2-3): DVKVTQSSRYLVKRTGEKVFLECVQDMDHENMFWYRQDPGLGLRLIYFSYDVKMKEKGDIPEGYSVSREKKERFSLILESASTNQTSMYLCASMERRGPDTQYFGPGTRLTVL.

This clonotype was detected ten times or more. This chain joins TRBV7-9 and TRBJ2-3; D gene unclear. The CDR3 is 12 amino acids. Germline-derived CDR1 and CDR2 are SEHNR and FQNEAQ (reference sequence). Trimming shortened V by 2 bases and J by 6 bases, and 6 bases separated the two germline ends. The CDR3 region is CASSLIADTQYF. The CDR3 DNA sequence: TGTGCCAGCAGCTTAATAGCCGATACGCAGTATTTT.

Many counts were recorded for this clonotype. The rearrangement links TRBV7-9 to TRBJ2-7; unclear D gene. Germline CDR1 reads SEHNR; CDR2 reads FQNEAQ (reference sequence). V shed 5 bases and J shed 0 bases, with 14 bases lying between them. This CDR3 has 15 amino acids. Here the CDR3 reads CASSELPGYSYEQYF. The CDR3 DNA reads as TGTGCCAGCAGCGAACTACCGGGCTACTCCTACGAGCAGTACTTC. Variable domain in full (rest from reference TRBV7-9 and TRBJ2-7): DTGVSQNPRHKITKRGQNVTFRCDPISEHNRLYWYRQTLGQGPEFLTYFQNEAQLEKSRLLSDRFSAERPKGSFSTLEIQRTEQGDSAMYLCASSELPGYSYEQYFGPGTRLTVT.